This TCR beta chain was retrieved from a study of cytomegalovirus exposure and HLA in healthy donors. Study background: Early released data had approximately 86 million unique TCRs, all coming from HLA-typed donors. Study-level results: Some V segments, TRBV6-2 and TRBV6-3 among them, were indistinguishable and were therefore excluded. An Asian-associated ancestry cluster reportedly showed fewer N-insertions than the approximately 660-donor mean in a later analysis.

As concerns this clone: Its antigen is as yet unknown.

The V gene end was trimmed by 3 bases and the J gene end by 5 bases; junction bases not matched to a gene: 6. This CDR3 has 15 residues. Germline V gene sequence: CDR1 SGHRS, CDR2 YFSETQ. PCR amplification relied on 60 Vbeta primers (plus 13 Jbeta primers). Assay used: immunoSEQ multiplex PCR; TCRdb lists only in-frame clones, some missing. The table records approximately 160,000 clones, roughly 78% of them present only once. The TCR sequence derives from a woman aged 50 to 60 in good health and CMV-seropositive. V is TRBV5-1 and J is TRBJ2-7; TRBD1 aligns across 12 bases. The sample comprised PBMCs. The CDR3 DNA sequence: TGCGCCAGCAGCTGGGGGACAGGGGGCAGAGACGAGCAGTACTTC. This encodes CASSWGTGGRDEQYF.